A selection of T cell receptor beta chains follows, all from one sample in a study of technical replicates of blood from a handful of donors. Profiling relied on immunoSEQ multiplex PCR, and the TCRdb table lists in-frame clones only, not all of them. The sample lists approximately 79,000 clones, 85% to 95% seen once, with more than 0.2% in the top ten. Material: T cells isolated from PBMCs. Receptor source: a human donor in good health. Both conserved end residues are part of each CDR3. Each record gives: V gene, clone size, J gene, CDR3 protein. Rows give clone size only sometimes, using once, few, many, or a class for an expanded clone.

v_call: TRBV6-1
clone_size: NA
j_call: TRBJ2-7
cdr3_aa: CASSAGLRSSYEQYF

v_call: TRBV4-1
clone_size: NA
j_call: TRBJ1-2
cdr3_aa: CASSQRGGALPNYGYTF

v_call: TRBV29-1
clone_size: NA
j_call: TRBJ1-2
cdr3_aa: CSVRSGQGFNYGYTF

v_call: TRBV7-9
clone_size: NA
j_call: TRBJ2-2
cdr3_aa: CASSSPNTGELFF

v_call: TRBV15
clone_size: NA
j_call: TRBJ2-5
cdr3_aa: CATSRPLAGDRETQYF

v_call: TRBV11-3
clone_size: NA
j_call: TRBJ2-1
cdr3_aa: CASSPRDFSYNEQFF

v_call: TRBV28
clone_size: NA
j_call: TRBJ1-5
cdr3_aa: CASLGTGWILGDNQPQHF

v_call: TRBV6-5
clone_size: NA
j_call: TRBJ2-7
cdr3_aa: CASRPRDRVVEQYF

v_call: TRBV4-2
clone_size: NA
j_call: TRBJ1-1
cdr3_aa: CASSHGRQVPEAFF

v_call: TRBV7-6
clone_size: NA
j_call: TRBJ1-1
cdr3_aa: CASSLEMAIPEAFF

v_call: TRBV28
clone_size: NA
j_call: TRBJ1-5
cdr3_aa: CASSFGSNQPQHF

v_call: TRBV12-5
clone_size: NA
j_call: TRBJ2-1
cdr3_aa: CASRASTVPYNEQFF

v_call: TRBV5-1
clone_size: few
j_call: TRBJ2-1
cdr3_aa: CASSLDRGPNEQFF

v_call: TRBV5-1
clone_size: NA
j_call: TRBJ2-7
cdr3_aa: CASMVLAGTYEQYF

v_call: TRBV2
clone_size: NA
j_call: TRBJ2-1
cdr3_aa: CASRGRGSYNEQFF

v_call: TRBV27
clone_size: NA
j_call: TRBJ2-1
cdr3_aa: CASSQGRAYNEQFF

v_call: TRBV7-2
clone_size: NA
j_call: TRBJ2-3
cdr3_aa: CASSSIGLATDTQYF

v_call: TRBV5-1
clone_size: NA
j_call: TRBJ2-1
cdr3_aa: CASSLETGSYNEQFF

v_call: TRBV7-9
clone_size: once
j_call: TRBJ1-2
cdr3_aa: CASSFPSSDRGNYGYTF

v_call: TRBV6-1
clone_size: NA
j_call: TRBJ2-7
cdr3_aa: CASSVGAGIRDRNYEQYF

v_call: TRBV6-5
clone_size: NA
j_call: TRBJ2-1
cdr3_aa: CASTTSGSRHEQFF

v_call: TRBV5-1
clone_size: NA
j_call: TRBJ1-1
cdr3_aa: CASSPRRGGITEAFF

v_call: TRBV5-1
clone_size: NA
j_call: TRBJ2-7
cdr3_aa: CASSLADSRDPRSYEQYF

v_call: TRBV28
clone_size: NA
j_call: TRBJ2-7
cdr3_aa: CASSLKIDPRQNPTYEQYF

v_call: TRBV19
clone_size: NA
j_call: TRBJ2-7
cdr3_aa: CASTPTDPGEQYF

v_call: TRBV5-1
clone_size: NA
j_call: TRBJ2-5
cdr3_aa: CASSGGTGARETQYF

v_call: TRBV11-3
clone_size: NA
j_call: TRBJ2-7
cdr3_aa: CASSAGTGAPYEQYF

v_call: TRBV2
clone_size: NA
j_call: TRBJ1-5
cdr3_aa: CASTMTGVSNQPQHF

v_call: TRBV14
clone_size: NA
j_call: TRBJ1-2
cdr3_aa: CASSQVPYRDGYTF

v_call: TRBV5-1
clone_size: NA
j_call: TRBJ1-1
cdr3_aa: CASSLVGDTEAFF

v_call: TRBV10-2
clone_size: few
j_call: TRBJ2-7
cdr3_aa: CASSPSGRAYEQYF

v_call: TRBV4-2
clone_size: NA
j_call: TRBJ2-7
cdr3_aa: CASSQSGGSSYEQYF

v_call: TRBV11-2
clone_size: NA
j_call: TRBJ2-2
cdr3_aa: CASTPRDYLANTGELFF

v_call: TRBV10-3
clone_size: NA
j_call: TRBJ2-7
cdr3_aa: CAINDHYEQYF

v_call: TRBV28
clone_size: once
j_call: TRBJ1-5
cdr3_aa: CASSFKGYSNQPQHF

v_call: TRBV19
clone_size: NA
j_call: TRBJ2-6
cdr3_aa: CASSKQGTSGANVLTF

v_call: TRBV29-1
clone_size: NA
j_call: TRBJ1-5
cdr3_aa: CSVEGRERRYDQPQHF

v_call: TRBV13
clone_size: NA
j_call: TRBJ1-3
cdr3_aa: CASSSGSGNTIYF

v_call: TRBV28
clone_size: NA
j_call: TRBJ2-1
cdr3_aa: CASRGAGLSYNEQFF

v_call: TRBV7-9
clone_size: NA
j_call: TRBJ2-7
cdr3_aa: CASSSDPGQRVKGTYEQYF

v_call: TRBV14
clone_size: once
j_call: TRBJ2-7
cdr3_aa: CASSQFVTAYEQYF

v_call: TRBV6-1
clone_size: NA
j_call: TRBJ2-1
cdr3_aa: CASSEAGLEIRDEQFF

v_call: TRBV6-1
clone_size: few
j_call: TRBJ1-2
cdr3_aa: CASISTGTYGYTF